The sequence of this TCR beta chain was determined in a study of blood T cells in healthy people across ages. Findings and caveats of the study: The study lacked donor CMV status, which possibly confounded expanded clonotype changes.

Germline V gene sequence: CDR1 LGHDT, CDR2 YNNKEL (reference sequence). This CDR3 region has 14 residues. As to this clonotype: Its antigen is currently unknown. One end of the junction varies from germline; a read error may be responsible.

Using a J-beta primer mix together with a sample-barcoded 5' primer, a second PCR was run for 7 to 11 cycles. TCRdb reanalysed the 5' RACE reads using MiXCR and keeps one entry per CDR3 protein. This sample has 950,000 to 1,200,000 distinct CDR3 sequences; around two fifths occur once, and the top ten carry under 15%. V is TRBV3-1 and J is TRBJ1-1; the D gene is possibly TRBD1 (5 bases). The sequenced sample was blood. This clonotype was sampled from a man aged 18 to 30 in good health. For the CDR3, the DNA is TGCGCCAGCAGCCCTGGGGGGGGACGCACTGAAGCTTTCTTT. Its translation is CASSPGGGRTEAFF.